The sequence of this T cell receptor (beta chain) was determined in a study of cytomegalovirus exposure and HLA in healthy donors. General study results and limits: Association of a missense DCLRE1C variant with TCR beta V- and J-gene trimming was reported in a later analysis.

Germline V gene sequence: CDR1 MGHDK, CDR2 SYGVNS. With 2 bases removed from V and 8 bases from J, the gap between germline ends came to 9 bases. The CDR3 length is 13 residues. Comment on this clone: Its antigen is unidentified.

Use of 60 Vbeta and 13 Jbeta primers characterized the PCR. Sequenced by immunoSEQ multiplex PCR; TCRdb stores in-frame clones only, minus some. This table holds around 230,000 clones, 80% to 90% found once. The sequencing input was PBMCs. The receptor was derived from a girl aged 2 to 10 in good health and CMV-seronegative. This chain links TRBV25-1 with TRBJ1-4; D gene ambiguous. CDR3 residues: CASSENVGEKLFF. CDR3 sequence (DNA): TGTGCCAGCAGTGAAAACGTGGGCGAAAAACTGTTTTTT.